This entry lists 4 T cell receptor beta chains sequenced from one sample in a study of T-cell memory formation after mild COVID-19. TCRdb redid the calling of the 5' RACE reads with MiXCR, one entry per CDR3 protein. The sample contains about 180,000 distinct CDR3 sequences, around 16% of which appear only once. Sequencing used PBMCs or a T cell subset sorted from them (not recorded which). The source is an adult woman who had mild COVID-19 (a few samples of this study predate the infection). Cell type and time point are not known.

In this sample, this clonotype turned up a few times. V gene TRBV20-1 combines with J gene TRBJ2-1; no reliable D call. CDR3 size: 14 residues. Germline assignment: CDR1 DFQATT and CDR2 SNEGSKA (reference sequence). Trimming left V 3 bases short and J 7 bases short, with 16 bases between. The CDR3: CSARAASFRNEQFF. As DNA, the CDR3 is TGCAGTGCTAGGGCCGCTTCTTTTCGTAATGAGCAGTTCTTC.

A few counts support this clonotype. V and J are TRBV3-1 and TRBJ2-7; TRBD2 aligns across 7 bases. Germline CDR1 and CDR2: LGHDT and YNNKEL (reference sequence). The CDR3 spans 14 residues. V trimming: 4 bases; J trimming: 5 bases; junction bases outside the gene matches: 8. CDR3 sequence (DNA): TGTGCCAGCAGCCTTCTATCGGGAGGTAACGAGCAGTACTTC. It is translated as CASSLLSGGNEQYF.

The chain carries TRBV6-5 and TRBJ2-1; D possibly corresponds to TRBD2 (6 bases). The CDR3 is made up of 15 amino acids. Germline V lookup: CDR1 MNHEY, CDR2 SVGAGI. Trimming stripped 4 bases from V and 5 bases from J, with 15 bases between. The CDR3 region is CASSSPAGGNNEQFF. DNA for the CDR3: TGTGCCAGCAGTTCCCCAGCGGGCGGGAACAATGAGCAGTTCTTC.

The table lists this clonotype with a few counts. The chain links TRBV14 to TRBJ2-3; D remains unclear. The CDR3 is 16 residues long. The germline V gene has CDR1 SGHDN and CDR2 FVKESK. Trimming took 4 bases from V and 3 from J, leaving 17 bases between them. The CDR3 region has the DNA TGTGCCAGCAGCCCTTATACGGGTTATGGTACAGATACGCAGTATTTT. Translated: CASSPYTGYGTDTQYF. The variable domain in full, completed from reference TRBV14 and TRBJ2-3, reads EAGVTQFPSHSVIEKGQTVTLRCDPISGHDNLYWYRRVMGKEIKFLLHFVKESKQDESGMPNNRFLAERTGGTYSTLKVQPAELEDSGVYFCASSPYTGYGTDTQYFGPGTRLTVL.